The clone carrying this TCR beta chain was recorded once. Antigen: not known. This CDR3 is 16 amino acids long. Germline V gene lookup returns CDR1 SEHNR and CDR2 FQNEAQ (reference sequence). V was pared by 4 bases and J by 3 bases, with 5 bases of the junction left unmatched. Generated by immunoSEQ multiplex PCR, the TCRdb table keeps only in-frame clones and is missing some. The repertoire holds 55,000 to 75,000 clones, with around 87% as singletons. Collection occurred without any documented infections or immune events in donors. This specimen belongs to a study of identifying expanded T cells in peripheral blood. Findings of the study overall: Variance in clone template counts between approximately two-week samples significantly increased with total template count across all healthy donors. Over two and four weeks, about 17 and 20 clones changed, versus roughly 1.2 between replicates.

This sequence was found in a person aged 18 to 70 in good health. Sequences were obtained from blood. The V gene is TRBV7-9, the J gene TRBJ2-7; 14 bases align to TRBD2. In DNA, the CDR3 is TGTGCCAGCAGCTCAGGGACTAGCGGGAGTATCTACGAGCAGTACTTC. Translated: CASSSGTSGSIYEQYF.